Presented here are 9 T cell receptor beta chains from one specimen sequenced in a study of blood T cells in healthy people across ages. A second PCR, run for about 6 to 12 cycles, used a sample-barcoded 5' primer plus a J-beta primer mix. TCRdb used MiXCR to reprocess the 5' RACE reads, holding one entry per CDR3 protein. The repertoire holds fewer than 950,000 distinct CDR3 sequences, roughly 50% seen once, with roughly 40% in the top ten. Sequences were obtained from blood. The receptor source for this set is an elderly man in good health.

This chain connects TRBV20-1 to TRBJ2-2; tentative D call: TRBD1 (5 bases). V dropped 0 bases and J dropped 5 bases, with 13 bases sitting between them. Germline V lookup: CDR1 DFQATT, CDR2 SNEGSKA (reference sequence). CDR3 length: 15 residues. This CDR3 is CSARDAGSMTGELFF. For the CDR3, the DNA is TGCAGTGCTAGAGATGCAGGGTCGATGACCGGGGAGCTGTTTTTT.

This clonotype has only a few counts. The rearrangement links TRBV2 to TRBJ2-7; 9 bases match TRBD1. Per the germline V gene, CDR1 is SNHLY and CDR2 is FYNNEI. There are 15 residues in the CDR3. Trimming took 6 bases from V and 5 from J; bases not matched to a gene: 11. CDR3 nucleotide sequence: TGTGCCAGCAGCGATCACCGACAGGGGGACGACGAGCAGTACTTC. It yields the protein CASSDHRQGDDEQYF.

V and J are TRBV5-1 and TRBJ1-2; 8 bases are shared with TRBD1. CDR3 length equals 13 residues. V dropped 0 bases and J dropped 7; count of bases not matched to a gene: 2. Germline assignment: CDR1 SGHRS and CDR2 YFSETQ. Here the CDR3 DNA reads TGCGCCAGCAGCTTGGAAGGACAGGGTGGCTACACCTTC. Translated: CASSLEGQGGYTF.

In its sample, this clonotype was seen a few times. The V call is TRBV13, the J call TRBJ2-3, with D perhaps matching TRBD2 (6 bases). The V end lost 3 bases, the J end lost 5 bases, and 15 bases lay between the germline ends. Germline CDR1 reads PRHDT; CDR2 reads FYEKMQ (reference sequence). CDR3 length equals 15 residues. For the CDR3, the DNA is TGTGCCAGCAGCTTTCAGGCGGGATTGGAAGATACGCAGTATTTT. Its protein is CASSFQAGLEDTQYF.

CDR3 DNA: TGTGCCAGCAGCGGGCCCCGGGACGGATCCTACGAGCAGTACTTC. Protein product: CASSGPRDGSYEQYF. V is TRBV21-1 and J is TRBJ2-7; the DNA was not compared with TRBD1, the D call given in the table. TRBV21-1 is a documented pseudogene. The CDR3 runs to 15 residues.

Concerning this clonotype: Sequence at one end of the junction differs from germline and may be a read error. This sequence joins TRBV7-2 and TRBJ2-4; D is undetermined. The end of the DNA aligns better with TRBJ2-7, so the J call may be wrong. This CDR3 comprises 11 residues. Germline V CDR1 and CDR2: SGHTA, FQGNSA. The CDR3 spells CANSPLYEQYF. The DNA of the CDR3 is TGTGCCAACAGCCCTCTTTACGAGCAGTACTTC.

This clonotype came up a few times. The chain joins TRBV5-1 to TRBJ2-5, with 9 bases aligning to TRBD2. The CDR3 is 14 amino acids. V was clipped by 4 bases and J by 4 bases; unmatched bases: 5. The germline CDR1 and CDR2 sequences are SGHRS and YFSETQ. CDR3 DNA: TGCGCCAGCAGCCCACTGCGGGGGGGAGAGACCCAGTACTTC. Protein product: CASSPLRGGETQYF.

This clonotype was found once. V gene TRBV7-2 combines with J gene TRBJ2-2; D is uncertain. Trimming took 2 bases from V and 1 from J, leaving 11 bases between them. There are 16 residues in the CDR3. CDR1 is SGHTA and CDR2 is FQGNSA in the germline V gene. This CDR3 is CASSLRSAVNTGELFF. CDR3 nucleotide sequence: TGTGCCAGCAGCTTAAGAAGCGCCGTGAACACCGGGGAGCTGTTTTTT. Using reference TRBV7-2 and TRBJ2-2 for the parts outside the CDR3, the full variable domain is GAGVSQSPSNKVTEKGKDVELRCDPISGHTALYWYRQSLGQGLEFLIYFQGNSAPDKSGLPSDRFSAERTGGSVSTLTIQRTQQEDSAVYLCASSLRSAVNTGELFFGEGSRLTVL.

The chain carries TRBV4-2 and TRBJ2-4; D ambiguous. This CDR3 spans 13 amino acids. In germline, CDR1 is LGHNA, CDR2 YNFKEQ. V lost 0 bases, J lost 13 bases, and 13 bases lay in between. The CDR3 protein is CASSQEFGREQYF. CDR3 bases: TGTGCCAGCAGCCAAGAGTTTGGCCGAGAGCAGTACTTC.